What follows describes a single T cell receptor (beta chain). Treatment in this sample: around 19 received Ad26.COV2.S at low or high dose, single or two shots; about 5 received placebo; per-sample allocation not given. Specimens were obtained on day 63 following the first vaccine or placebo injection. Vaccination used an Ad26 vector expressing Wuhan-strain SARS-CoV-2 spike. The protocol was immunoSEQ multiplex PCR, while the TCRdb copy is restricted to in-frame clones and leaves out a portion. This table holds 450,000 to 550,000 clones, 85% to 90% found once. This specimen comes from a study of Ad26.COV2.S vaccination and SARS-CoV-2 variants. The V and J ends lost 5 bases and 1 base respectively, with 8 bases between them. The CDR3 totals 13 residues. Germline CDR1 and CDR2: MDHEN and SYDVKM.

The material sequenced was peripheral blood, taken in a trial of Ad26.COV2.S vaccine versus placebo. The origin of this receptor is a person between 18 and 60 years old who received the Ad26.COV2.S COVID-19 vaccine or a placebo. The chain uses TRBV28 and TRBJ1-1; D is ambiguous. CDR3 sequence: CASSLPGNTEAFF. The DNA of the CDR3 is TGTGCCAGCAGTCTTCCCGGGAACACTGAAGCTTTCTTT.